Listed below are T cell receptor beta chains from one sample, sequenced in a study of cytomegalovirus exposure and HLA in healthy donors. Assay: immunoSEQ multiplex PCR; the TCRdb copy retains only in-frame clones and omits some. The data show some 150,000 clones, about 64% seen once. The specimen was PBMCs. The receptors here all came from a woman in her forties in good health and CMV-seronegative. Both conserved end residues are part of each CDR3. D genes are given only for firm matches. Only part of the rows carry a size: once, few, many, or a class if the clone is expanded.

clone_size d_call j_call v_call cdr3_aa cdr3_nt
. . TRBJ1-1 TRBV6-1 CATSVAGTEAFF TGTGCCACCTCAGTCGCGGGCACTGAAGCTTTCTTT
. . TRBJ1-6 TRBV27 CASSVQQGVWNSPLHF TGTGCCAGCAGTGTTCAACAGGGCGTTTGGAATTCACCCCTCCACTTT
. . TRBJ2-2 TRBV6-4 CASSDGEHTGELFF TGTGCCAGCAGTGACGGGGAGCACACCGGGGAGCTGTTTTTT
. . TRBJ2-3 TRBV6-1 CASSEYSPDTQYF TGTGCCAGCAGTGAATATTCTCCAGATACGCAGTATTTT
. TRBD2 TRBJ2-1 TRBV27 CASSLRLAGGVSYNEQFF TGTGCCAGCAGTTTAAGACTAGCGGGGGGGGTATCCTACAATGAGCAGTTCTTC
few . TRBJ2-7 TRBV6-1 CATRGGVFEQYF TGTGCCACCAGGGGAGGGGTCTTCGAGCAGTACTTC
few TRBD2 TRBJ2-5 TRBV5-1 CASSSGTSGGGETQYF TGCGCCAGCAGCTCCGGGACTAGCGGGGGAGGGGAGACCCAGTACTTC
. . TRBJ2-3 TRBV9 CASSLEGGGDTQYF TGTGCCAGCAGCCTCGAGGGAGGAGGAGATACGCAGTATTTT
. . TRBJ2-7 TRBV19 CASSIGRAPSYEQYF TGTGCCAGTAGTATCGGCAGGGCCCCCTCCTACGAGCAGTACTTC
few TRBD2 TRBJ2-3 TRBV9 CASSHSGGSGDTQYF TGTGCCAGCAGCCATAGCGGGGGGTCCGGAGATACGCAGTATTTT
. TRBD2 TRBJ2-3 TRBV5-1 CASSLPSGESDTQYF TGCGCCAGCAGCTTACCTAGCGGGGAGTCTGATACGCAGTATTTT
. TRBD1 TRBJ1-3 TRBV2 CASTRDRSGNTIYF TGTGCCAGCACCCGGGACAGATCTGGAAACACCATATATTTT
few . TRBJ2-2 TRBV4-3 CASSLRFGELFF TGCGCCAGCAGCCTGAGGTTCGGGGAGCTGTTTTTT
. TRBD1 TRBJ1-1 TRBV18 CASSPLDRQNTEAFF TGTGCCAGCTCACCATTGGACAGGCAGAACACTGAAGCTTTCTTT
few . TRBJ2-1 TRBV11-2 CASSSIQGVRSYNEQFF TGTGCCAGCAGCTCGATCCAGGGCGTAAGGTCCTACAATGAGCAGTTCTTC
. . TRBJ1-1 TRBV7-9 CASSLAVVGDSRAFF TGTGCCAGCAGCTTAGCGGTAGTGGGGGACTCCCGGGCTTTCTTT
. . TRBJ1-2 TRBV30 CAWSVGGPANYGYTF TGTGCCTGGAGTGTAGGTGGGCCCGCTAACTATGGCTACACCTTC
. TRBD2 TRBJ2-2 TRBV6-5 CASSYTSGAYTGELFF TGTGCCAGCAGTTACACTAGCGGGGCCTACACCGGGGAGCTGTTTTTT
few . TRBJ1-3 TRBV10-3 CAISSDKGNTIYF TGTGCCATCAGTTCGGACAAGGGAAACACCATATATTTT
. . TRBJ1-5 TRBV7-9 CASSSGTQGWQPQHF TGTGCCAGCAGCTCCGGGACCCAGGGGTGGCAGCCCCAGCATTTT
few TRBD2 TRBJ2-1 TRBV5-1 CASSGTSGGALSNEQFF TGCGCCAGCAGCGGAACTAGCGGGGGGGCGCTAAGCAATGAGCAGTTCTTC
. TRBD1 TRBJ1-1 TRBV6-5 CASSWGQGSTEAFF TGTGCCAGCAGTTGGGGACAGGGATCCACTGAAGCTTTCTTT